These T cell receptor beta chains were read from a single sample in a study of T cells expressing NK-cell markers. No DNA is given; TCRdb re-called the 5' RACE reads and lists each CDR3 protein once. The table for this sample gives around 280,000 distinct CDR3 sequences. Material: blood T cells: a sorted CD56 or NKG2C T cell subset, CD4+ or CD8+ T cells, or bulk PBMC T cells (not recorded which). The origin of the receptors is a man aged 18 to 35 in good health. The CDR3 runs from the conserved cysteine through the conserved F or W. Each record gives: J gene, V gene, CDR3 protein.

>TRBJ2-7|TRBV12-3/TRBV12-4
CASRTQRDRAYEQYF
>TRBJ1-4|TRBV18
CASSPPRAGNEKLFF
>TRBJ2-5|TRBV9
CASSFGVAGGETQYF
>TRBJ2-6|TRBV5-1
CASSLGEVNVLTF
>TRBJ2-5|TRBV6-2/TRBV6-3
CASSYNKGSAFRQETQYF
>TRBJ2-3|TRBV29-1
CSVPQGSTDTQYF
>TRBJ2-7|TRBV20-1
CSAREGALSYEQYF
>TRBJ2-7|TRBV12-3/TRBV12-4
CASRTSGSLPEQYF
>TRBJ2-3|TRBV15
CATSRSAGNPDTQYF
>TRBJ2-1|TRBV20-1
CSRIKLAGTYNEQFF
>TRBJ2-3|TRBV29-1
CSVRQGFSTDTQYF
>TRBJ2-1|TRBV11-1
CASSSGAGSLRNEQFF
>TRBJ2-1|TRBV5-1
CASSKLAGALNEQFF
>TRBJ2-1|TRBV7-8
CASSLLAAVQRDQYNEQFF
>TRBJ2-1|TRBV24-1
CATSDLAKPYNEQFF
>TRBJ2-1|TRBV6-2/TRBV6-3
CASSSLGGANYNEQFF
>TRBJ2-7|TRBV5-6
CASSYRGLGTSEQYF
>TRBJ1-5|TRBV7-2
CASSLYGLGGNQPQHF
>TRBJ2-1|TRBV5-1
CASSFQGVRNEQFF
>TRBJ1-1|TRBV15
CATSRETGGTEAFF
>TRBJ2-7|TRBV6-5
CASSSGRWKNYEQYF
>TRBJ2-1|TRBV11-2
CASTPRTGGNEQFF
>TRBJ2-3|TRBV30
CAWSVLGNTQYF